A single sample gave rise to the 16 T cell receptor beta chains below, sequenced in a study of T cells in Graves' hyperthyroidism and ophthalmopathy. Template material for amplifying TCR beta CDR3 regions consisted of RNA transcripts. Researchers ran a first-round RT-PCR on the TCR CDR3 using the HTBI primer set. TCRdb re-analysed the multiplex PCR reads in MiXCR, keeping a single row per CDR3 protein. Among hundreds of thousands of distinct CDR3 sequences listed, 12% to 15% were seen once. Sequenced sample: blood. The origin of the receptors is a woman between 18 and 30 years old with Graves' hyperthyroidism.

This clonotype appeared a few times. This chain connects TRBV7-9 to TRBJ2-1, with TRBD2 matching 13 bases. The germline V gene encodes CDR1 SEHNR and CDR2 FQNEAQ (reference sequence). V trimming: 0 bases; J trimming: 9 bases; junction bases outside the gene matches: 8. The CDR3 is 17 amino acids. CDR3 protein: CASSLADGTSGKVEQFF. As DNA, the CDR3 is TGTGCCAGCAGCTTAGCGGACGGGACTAGCGGGAAGGTTGAGCAGTTCTTC.

There are a few counts of this clonotype. V is TRBV29-1 and J is TRBJ2-6; no definite D call. V was pared by 4 bases and J by 0 bases, with 1 base between. Germline assignment: CDR1 SQVTM and CDR2 ANQGSEA. The CDR3 is 12 amino acids. CDR3: CSVASGANVLTF. The CDR3 DNA reads TGCAGCGTTGCCTCTGGGGCCAACGTCCTGACTTTC. Looking up the rest from reference TRBV29-1 and TRBJ2-6 gives the full variable domain: SAVISQKPSRDICQRGTSLTIQCQVDSQVTMMFWYRQQPGQSLTLIATANQGSEATYESGFVIDKFPISRPNLTFSTLTVSNMSPEDSSIYLCSVASGANVLTFGAGSRLTVL.

The sample holds many counts of this clonotype. The genes are TRBV13 and TRBJ1-1, with a weak D call TRBD1 (6 bases). V lost 5 bases and J lost 1, with 11 bases in between. CDR3 length: 14 residues. Germline V CDR1 and CDR2: PRHDT, FYEKMQ (reference sequence). CDR3 nucleotide sequence: TGTGCCAGCAGCCCTACGGACAGGAACACTGAAGCTTTCTTT. Its translation is CASSPTDRNTEAFF.

The CDR3, as DNA: TGCAGTGCTAGAGATGGCGGGAACACGGAGCAGTACTTC. This encodes CSARDGGNTEQYF. The chain couples TRBV20-1 to TRBJ2-7; a possible D gene is TRBD2 (6 bases). The CDR3 covers 13 residues. V dropped 0 bases and J dropped 7 bases, with 13 bases sitting between them. Germline-derived CDR1 and CDR2 are DFQATT and SNEGSKA (reference sequence).

Many counts were recorded for this clonotype. The V gene is TRBV20-1, the J gene TRBJ2-1; TRBD2 matches at 10 bases. CDR1 DFQATT and CDR2 SNEGSKA come from the germline V gene (reference sequence). V lost 6 bases to trimming and J lost 7 bases; unmatched junction nucleotides: 24. This CDR3 contains 19 residues. In DNA form, the CDR3 reads TGCAGTGCCAGGAGGGCGAGCGGGAGGGCGGGAGGTGGTGTGAATGAGCAGTTCTTC. Its protein is CSARRASGRAGGGVNEQFF.

Many counts were recorded for this clonotype. The CDR3 nucleotides are TGCAGTGCTGAAGGTATTGGGACTACGCAGTATTTT. This sequence encodes CSAEGIGTTQYF. The rearrangement joins TRBV20-1 to TRBJ2-3; D tentatively fits TRBD1 or TRBD2 (5 bases each). The CDR3 length is 12 residues. V was trimmed by 5 bases and J by 8 bases, leaving 14 bases between them. Per germline, CDR1 DFQATT and CDR2 SNEGSKA (reference sequence).

This clonotype was counted at least ten times. The chain couples TRBV13 to TRBJ2-7, with D perhaps matching TRBD2 (6 bases). The CDR3 has 12 amino acids. CDR1 and CDR2 (germline): PRHDT, FYEKMQ (reference sequence). Trimming left V 8 bases short and J 3 bases short, with 11 bases between. CDR3 in amino acids: CASAAGHYEQYF. CDR3 coding DNA: TGTGCCAGCGCGGCGGGGCACTACGAGCAGTACTTC.

Comments on this clonotype: Lacking the conserved final phenylalanine or tryptophan, this CDR3 likely reflects a read error. The V call is TRBV7-9, the J call TRBJ1-6; 7 bases line up with TRBD1. The CDR3 length is 14 residues. Germline V gene lookup returns CDR1 SEHNR and CDR2 FQNEAQ (reference sequence). The V segment lost 4 bases and the J segment 6 bases; nucleotides outside the gene matches: 3. CDR3: CASSWGQFNSPLHL. The DNA for the CDR3 is TGTGCCAGCAGCTGGGGACAGTTTAATTCACCCCTCCACCTT.

This sequence joins TRBV28 and TRBJ2-1; the match to TRBD2 covers 8 bases. The DNA end is more similar to TRBJ2-7, so the J call may be wrong. The CDR3 is 14 residues long. CDR1 is MDHEN and CDR2 is SYDVKM in the germline V gene. CDR3 sequence (DNA): TGTGCCAGCAGTTACCGGGGGGGCCTCAATGAGCAGTACTTC. Residues: CASSYRGGLNEQYF.

In its sample, this clonotype was seen many times. The V and J genes are TRBV9 and TRBJ2-7; a possible D gene is TRBD1 (5 bases). The CDR3 sequence is 14 residues long. Germline CDR1 SGDLS, CDR2 YYNGEE. Trimming left V 0 bases short and J 3 bases short, with 10 bases between. The CDR3 DNA follows: TGTGCCAGCAGCGTAGATGGGGCAGGCTACGAGCAGTACTTC. Translating it yields CASSVDGAGYEQYF.

This clonotype turned up a few times. The V call is TRBV7-9, the J call TRBJ2-6, with D unresolved. This CDR3 region has 14 residues. The V gene lost 6 bases and the J gene lost 7 bases, with 13 bases spanning the gap. Germline V CDR1 and CDR2: SEHNR, FQNEAQ (reference sequence). CDR3 nucleotides: TGTGCCAGCAGTAGGCTAGTCAGCGCCAACGTCCTGACTTTC. It codes for CASSRLVSANVLTF.

This sequence joins TRBV20-1 and TRBJ2-7; possibly TRBD1 for D (6 bases). In germline, CDR1 is DFQATT, CDR2 SNEGSKA (reference sequence). The V end lost 3 bases, the J end lost 0 bases, and 30 bases lay between the germline ends. The CDR3 sequence is 20 residues long. The chain's CDR3 is CSARYTGTIKIGRSSYEQYF. DNA of the CDR3: TGCAGTGCTAGGTACACCGGGACAATAAAAATCGGTCGTTCCTCCTACGAGCAGTACTTC.

At least ten counts were recorded for this clonotype. The chain employs TRBV4-3 and TRBJ1-2; weak D call: TRBD1 (5 bases). The V end was cut by 0 bases, the J end by 2 bases, with 16 bases between. This CDR3 region has 17 residues. Germline CDR1 LGHNA, CDR2 YSLEER. The CDR3 sequence is CASSQDNGGRANYGYTF. DNA of the CDR3: TGCGCCAGCAGCCAAGACAATGGCGGCAGGGCGAACTATGGCTACACCTTC.

To note about this clonotype: One end of the junction varies from germline; a read error may be responsible. The V gene is TRBV28, the J gene TRBJ2-3, with 7 bases lining up with TRBD2. Germline V gene data show CDR1 as MDHEN and CDR2 as SYDVKM. The CDR3 sequence is 14 residues long. CDR3 sequence: CASNLMGGTDTQYF. CDR3 nucleotide sequence: TGTGCCAGCAATTTAATGGGGGGGACAGATACGCAGTATTTT.

This clonotype has more than one count but fewer than ten. This chain connects TRBV6-2 or TRBV6-3 to TRBJ1-5, with D unclear. This CDR3 comprises 15 residues. V lost 1 base and J 1 base, leaving 8 bases between the germline ends. Germline lookup yields CDR1 MNHEY and CDR2 SVGEGT. The CDR3 loop is CASSYLGSSNQPQHF. CDR3 sequence (DNA): TGTGCCAGCAGTTACTTAGGTTCCAGCAATCAGCCCCAGCATTTT.

Only a few counts were recorded for this clonotype. The germline gene is not matched at one end of the junction; a read error may be the cause. The chain recombines TRBV12-3 or TRBV12-4 with TRBJ2-2; 11 bases line up with TRBD2. The CDR3 runs to 14 residues. The CDR3: CASSLAGGDGELFF. The CDR3 bases are TGTGCCAGCAGCTTAGCGGGAGGGGACGGGGAGCTGTTTTTT.